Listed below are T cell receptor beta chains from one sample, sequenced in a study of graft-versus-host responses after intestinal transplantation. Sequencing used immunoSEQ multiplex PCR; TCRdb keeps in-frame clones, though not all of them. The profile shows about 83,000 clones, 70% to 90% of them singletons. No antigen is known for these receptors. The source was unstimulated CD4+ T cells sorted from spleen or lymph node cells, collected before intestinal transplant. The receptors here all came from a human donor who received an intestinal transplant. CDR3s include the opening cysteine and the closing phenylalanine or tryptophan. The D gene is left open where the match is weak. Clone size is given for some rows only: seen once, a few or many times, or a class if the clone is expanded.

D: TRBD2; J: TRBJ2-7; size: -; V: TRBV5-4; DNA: TGTGCCAGCATCCAGGACCTAGCGGGAGGTGAGCAGTACTTC; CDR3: CASIQDLAGGEQYF
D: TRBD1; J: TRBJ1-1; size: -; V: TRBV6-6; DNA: TGTGCCACCTCAGGGGGCTGGCTCACTGAAGCTTTCTTT; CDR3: CATSGGWLTEAFF
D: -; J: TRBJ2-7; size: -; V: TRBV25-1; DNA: TGTGCCAGCAGTGAACCCACCCTGGGAAAGGGCGGGGAGCAGTACTTC; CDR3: CASSEPTLGKGGEQYF
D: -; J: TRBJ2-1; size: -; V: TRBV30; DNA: TGTGCCTGGGACAGGGGAGGGTACAATGAGCAGTTCTTC; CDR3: CAWDRGGYNEQFF
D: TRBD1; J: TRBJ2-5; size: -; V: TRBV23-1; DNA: TGCGCCAGCAGTCACAGGACAGGAAGATACCAAGAGACCCAGTACTTC; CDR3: CASSHRTGRYQETQYF
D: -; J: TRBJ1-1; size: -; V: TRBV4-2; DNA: TGTGCCAGCAGCCAAGATATTGAGTGGACTGAAGCTTTCTTT; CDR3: CASSQDIEWTEAFF
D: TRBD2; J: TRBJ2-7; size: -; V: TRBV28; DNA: TGTGCCAGCAGCCTCACTAGCGGGGACTCCTACGAGCAGTACTTC; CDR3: CASSLTSGDSYEQYF
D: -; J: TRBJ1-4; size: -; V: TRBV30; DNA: TGTGCCTGGTTGCGGCAGGGACACGAAAAACTGTTTTTT; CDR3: CAWLRQGHEKLFF
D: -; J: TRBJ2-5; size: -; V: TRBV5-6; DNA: TGTGCCAGCAGCTTGGTTTGGAGGCCTGGGGAGACCCAGTACTTC; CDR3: CASSLVWRPGETQYF
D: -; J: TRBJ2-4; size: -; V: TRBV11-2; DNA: TGTGCCAGCAGCAAGGAGCTAGCCAAAAACATTCAGTACTTC; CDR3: CASSKELAKNIQYF
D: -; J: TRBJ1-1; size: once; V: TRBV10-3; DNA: TGTGCCATCAGTGAGATTGCCACAGGCCGGAGCACTGAAGCTTTCTTT; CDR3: CAISEIATGRSTEAFF
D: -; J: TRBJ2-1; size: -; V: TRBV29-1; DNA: TGCAGCGGACAAAGCTCCTACAATGAGCAGTTCTTC; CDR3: CSGQSSYNEQFF
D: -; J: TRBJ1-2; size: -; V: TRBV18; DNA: TGTGCCAGCTCACCACAGTCCGGCAGGGTGAGTCGCTACACCTTC; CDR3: CASSPQSGRVSRYTF
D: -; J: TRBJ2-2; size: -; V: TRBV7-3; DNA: TGTGCCAGCAGCTTAAGCCGGGACACCGGGGAGCTGTTTTTT; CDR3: CASSLSRDTGELFF
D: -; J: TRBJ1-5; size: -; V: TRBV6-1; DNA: TGTGCCAGCAGTGAAGCGCGGGGGCAGCCCCAGCATTTT; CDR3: CASSEARGQPQHF
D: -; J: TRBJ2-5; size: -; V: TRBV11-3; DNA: TGTGCCAGCAGCTTAGACAGGGTGGTACAAGAGACCCAGTACTTC; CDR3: CASSLDRVVQETQYF
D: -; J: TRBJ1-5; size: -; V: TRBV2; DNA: TGTGCCAGCAGTGACGGGGGGCCCGTGGAACCCCAGCATTTT; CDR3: CASSDGGPVEPQHF
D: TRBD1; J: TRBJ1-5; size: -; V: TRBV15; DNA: TGTGCCACCAGCAGAGAGCGGACAGGGTCCAATCAGCCCCAGCATTTT; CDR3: CATSRERTGSNQPQHF
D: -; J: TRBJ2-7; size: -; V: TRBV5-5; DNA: TGTGCCAGCAGCTTCCCCCGGGGAGGAATAGGGTTTGGAGAGCAGTACTTC; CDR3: CASSFPRGGIGFGEQYF
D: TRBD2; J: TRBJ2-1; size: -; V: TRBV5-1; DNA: TGCGCCAGCAGCCCTCTCGGTCTACTAGCGGGAGGCACGAATGAGCAGTTCTTC; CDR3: CASSPLGLLAGGTNEQFF
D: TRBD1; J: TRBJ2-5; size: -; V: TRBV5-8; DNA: TGTGCCAGCAGCTCCGGACAGGGGGCTTTCCAAGAGACCCAGTACTTC; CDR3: CASSSGQGAFQETQYF
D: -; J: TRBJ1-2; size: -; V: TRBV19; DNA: TGTGCCAGTAGTCCTCGACAGCTCAACTATGGCTACACCTTC; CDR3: CASSPRQLNYGYTF
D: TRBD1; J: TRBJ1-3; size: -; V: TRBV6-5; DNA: TGTGCCAGCAGCTACTCCAGGGGGCTTGGAAACACCATATATTTT; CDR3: CASSYSRGLGNTIYF
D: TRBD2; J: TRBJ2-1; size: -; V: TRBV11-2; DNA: TGTGCCAGCAGCCGGATGAGGACTAGCGGGAGCGACAATGAGCAGTTCTTC; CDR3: CASSRMRTSGSDNEQFF
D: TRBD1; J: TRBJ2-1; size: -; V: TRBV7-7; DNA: TGTGCTAGCAGCGAGGGGACAGGGTCCTACAATGAGCAGTTCTTC; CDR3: CASSEGTGSYNEQFF
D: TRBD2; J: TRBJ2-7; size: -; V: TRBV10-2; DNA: TGCGCCAGTCAGGGACTAGCGGAATCCTACGAGCAGTACTTC; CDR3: CASQGLAESYEQYF
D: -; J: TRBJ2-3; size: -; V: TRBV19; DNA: TGTGCCAGTAAACTAGCTGGCACAGATACGCAGTATTTT; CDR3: CASKLAGTDTQYF
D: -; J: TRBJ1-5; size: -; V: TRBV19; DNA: TGTGCCAGTAGGCAGGACAGCTTTAATCAGCCCCAGCATTTT; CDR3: CASRQDSFNQPQHF
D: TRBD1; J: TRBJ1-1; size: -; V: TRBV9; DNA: TGTGCCAGCAGCGGACAGGGGATGAACACTGAAGCTTTCTTT; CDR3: CASSGQGMNTEAFF
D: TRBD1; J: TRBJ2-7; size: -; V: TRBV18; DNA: TGTGCCAGCTCACCAATAGGGGGCGGGTTCGAGCAGTACTTC; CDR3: CASSPIGGGFEQYF
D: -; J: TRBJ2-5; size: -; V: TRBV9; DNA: TGTGCCAGCAGCCCCGGACTGGGTGGGGAGACCCAGTACTTC; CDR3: CASSPGLGGETQYF
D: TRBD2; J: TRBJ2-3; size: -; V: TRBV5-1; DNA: TGCGCCAGCAGCTTGGGTGCTAGCGGGGACACAGATACGCAGTATTTT; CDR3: CASSLGASGDTDTQYF
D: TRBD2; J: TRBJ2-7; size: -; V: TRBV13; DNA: TGTGCCAGCAGCTTAGGACTAGCGGGATATTACGAGCAGTACTTC; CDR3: CASSLGLAGYYEQYF
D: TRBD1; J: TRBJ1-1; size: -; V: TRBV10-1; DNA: TGCGCCAGCAGTCCAAGGGGGCGCGAAAACACTGAAGCTTTCTTT; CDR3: CASSPRGRENTEAFF
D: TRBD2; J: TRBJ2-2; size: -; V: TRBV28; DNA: TGTGCCAGCAGTTTCGCGGGGGGGGGAAAGGGATTCACCGGGGAGCTGTTTTTT; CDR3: CASSFAGGGKGFTGELFF
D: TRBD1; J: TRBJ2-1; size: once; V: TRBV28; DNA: TGTGCCAGCAGTTCCTGGACAGGCCAAAACAATGAGCAGTTCTTC; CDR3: CASSSWTGQNNEQFF
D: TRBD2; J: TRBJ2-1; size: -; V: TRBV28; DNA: TGTGCCAGCAGTTTGTTTGTAGCGGGAAGGAATGATGAGCAGTTCTTC; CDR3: CASSLFVAGRNDEQFF
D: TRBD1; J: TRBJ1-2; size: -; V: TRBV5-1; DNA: TGCGCCAGCAGCTTGGGACAGGGGGCAGATGGCTACACCTTC; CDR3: CASSLGQGADGYTF
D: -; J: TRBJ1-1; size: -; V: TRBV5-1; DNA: TGCGCCAGCAGCGTGACAGGGAACACTGAAGCTTTCTTT; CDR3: CASSVTGNTEAFF
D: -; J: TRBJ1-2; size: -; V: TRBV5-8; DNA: TGTGCCAGCAGCTTGGCCGGGACTAACTATGGCTACACCTTC; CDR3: CASSLAGTNYGYTF
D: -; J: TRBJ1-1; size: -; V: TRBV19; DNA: TGTGCCAGTAGTATTCGCCCCCGACAGGTGAACACTGAAGCTTTCTTT; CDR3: CASSIRPRQVNTEAFF
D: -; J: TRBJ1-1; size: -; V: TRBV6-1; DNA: TGTGCCAGCAGTCGGATGGGGGGCACTGAAGCTTTCTTT; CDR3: CASSRMGGTEAFF
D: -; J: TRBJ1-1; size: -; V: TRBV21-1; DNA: TGTGCCAGCAGCACTACTGACAGGGCTAACACTGAAGCTTTCTTT; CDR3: CASSTTDRANTEAFF
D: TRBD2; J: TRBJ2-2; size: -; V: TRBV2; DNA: TGTGCCAGCAGTGAAGTCGGGAGGTATACCGGGGAGCTGTTTTTT; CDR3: CASSEVGRYTGELFF
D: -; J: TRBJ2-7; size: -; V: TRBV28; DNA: TGTGCCAGCAGCCCTATAGGACAGACCTACGAGCAGTACTTC; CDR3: CASSPIGQTYEQYF
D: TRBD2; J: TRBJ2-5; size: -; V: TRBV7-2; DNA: TGTGCCAGCAGCTTGACTAGCGGGAGTGAGACCCAGTACTTC; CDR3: CASSLTSGSETQYF
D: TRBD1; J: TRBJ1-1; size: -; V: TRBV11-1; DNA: TGTGCCAGCAGCGCGGGACAGGAGAACACTGAAGCTTTCTTT; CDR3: CASSAGQENTEAFF
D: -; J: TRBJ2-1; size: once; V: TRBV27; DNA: TGTGCCAGCAGTTTAGACCGACGGACGGGAAATGAGCAGTTCTTC; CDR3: CASSLDRRTGNEQFF
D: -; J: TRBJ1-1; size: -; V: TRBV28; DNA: TGTGCCAGCAGTGCCCCAGGGAACACTGAAGCTTTCTTT; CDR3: CASSAPGNTEAFF
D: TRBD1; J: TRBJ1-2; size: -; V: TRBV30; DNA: TGTGCCAGCGGGACAGGGGGAGGAGGCTACACCTTC; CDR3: CASGTGGGGYTF
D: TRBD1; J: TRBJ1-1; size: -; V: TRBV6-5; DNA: TGTGCCAGCAGTAAAGACAGGGGTTGGAACACTGAAGCTTTCTTT; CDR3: CASSKDRGWNTEAFF
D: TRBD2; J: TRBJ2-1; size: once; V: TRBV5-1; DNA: TGCGCCAGCAGCTTGTCAAGCGGGGGGCACTACAATGAGCAGTTCTTC; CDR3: CASSLSSGGHYNEQFF